The sequence of this T cell receptor beta chain was determined in a study of cytomegalovirus exposure and HLA in healthy donors. On the study more broadly: The approximately 700 first-cohort repertoires shared a platform with the approximately 110 validation repertoires, as reported in a later analysis.

Sequencing used immunoSEQ multiplex PCR; TCRdb keeps in-frame clones, though not all of them. The repertoire holds approximately 82,000 clones, with 90% to 95% as singletons. Turning to this clone: As yet, its antigen is unknown.

V shed 7 bases, J shed 3 bases, and the junction held 3 bases outside the gene matches. The length of the CDR3 is 13 residues. CDR1 MNHNS and CDR2 SASEGT come from the germline V gene. Findings and caveats of the study: There were 150 to 200 TCR beta chains listed as cytomegalovirus-associated.

Source material: PBMCs. The origin of this receptor is a woman aged 18-29 years in good health and CMV-seronegative. The V gene is TRBV6-1, the J gene TRBJ1-2; TRBD1 matches 9 bases. CDR3 loop: CASTTGGYYGYTF. The CDR3, as DNA: TGTGCCAGCACCACAGGGGGCTACTATGGCTACACCTTC.